This section outlines one T cell receptor beta chain sequence together with its context. The antigen remains unidentified. The germline gives CDR1 KGHSH, CDR2 LQKENI. Trimming cost V 5 bases and J 5 bases, with 13 bases left between them. This CDR3 region has 14 residues. These data are taken from a study of shared clonotypes between healthy human individuals. All the donors were Caucasian adults who lived in Nashville, Tennessee. Findings and limits, study-wide: Generally, naive subsets came out with larger estimated richness than memory subsets. Clonotypes which were not shared had lower generation probabilities than clonotypes that all four donors shared. With few donors, the genetic and exposure-history diversity represented was limited.

The protocol was immunoSEQ multiplex PCR, while the TCRdb copy is restricted to in-frame clones and leaves out a portion. Altogether about 2.4 million clones are present, just over 90% being singletons, with the ten largest covering around 0.15%. V and J are TRBV18 and TRBJ2-1, with a possible D match to TRBD2 (6 bases). The receptor was derived from a man aged 18-30 years in good health. What was sequenced was naive CD4+ T cells sorted from blood. Subset: CD45RA+ positively selected. CDR3 DNA: TGTGCCAGCTCAAGATGGAGGGGAGACAATGAGCAGTTCTTC. This encodes CASSRWRGDNEQFF. Looking up the rest from reference TRBV18 and TRBJ2-1 gives the full variable domain: NAGVMQNPRHLVRRRGQEARLRCSPMKGHSHVYWYRQLPEEGLKFMVYLQKENIIDESGMPKERFSAEFPKEGPSILRIQQVVRGDSAAYFCASSRWRGDNEQFFGPGTRLTVL.